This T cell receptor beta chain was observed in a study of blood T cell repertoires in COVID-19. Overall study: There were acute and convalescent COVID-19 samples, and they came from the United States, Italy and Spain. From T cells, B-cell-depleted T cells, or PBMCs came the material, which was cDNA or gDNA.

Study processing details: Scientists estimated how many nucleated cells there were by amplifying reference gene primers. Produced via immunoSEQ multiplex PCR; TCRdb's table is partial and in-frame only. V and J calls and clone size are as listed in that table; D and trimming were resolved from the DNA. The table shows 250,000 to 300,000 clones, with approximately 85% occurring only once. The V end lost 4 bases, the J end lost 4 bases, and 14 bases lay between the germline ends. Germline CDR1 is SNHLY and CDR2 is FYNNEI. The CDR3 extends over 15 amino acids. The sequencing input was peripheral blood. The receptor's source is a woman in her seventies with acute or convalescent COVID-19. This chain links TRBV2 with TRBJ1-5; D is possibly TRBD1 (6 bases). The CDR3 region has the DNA TGTGCCAGCAGTGGGGACGGGACAAGGAATCAGCCCCAGCATTTT. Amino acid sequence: CASSGDGTRNQPQHF.